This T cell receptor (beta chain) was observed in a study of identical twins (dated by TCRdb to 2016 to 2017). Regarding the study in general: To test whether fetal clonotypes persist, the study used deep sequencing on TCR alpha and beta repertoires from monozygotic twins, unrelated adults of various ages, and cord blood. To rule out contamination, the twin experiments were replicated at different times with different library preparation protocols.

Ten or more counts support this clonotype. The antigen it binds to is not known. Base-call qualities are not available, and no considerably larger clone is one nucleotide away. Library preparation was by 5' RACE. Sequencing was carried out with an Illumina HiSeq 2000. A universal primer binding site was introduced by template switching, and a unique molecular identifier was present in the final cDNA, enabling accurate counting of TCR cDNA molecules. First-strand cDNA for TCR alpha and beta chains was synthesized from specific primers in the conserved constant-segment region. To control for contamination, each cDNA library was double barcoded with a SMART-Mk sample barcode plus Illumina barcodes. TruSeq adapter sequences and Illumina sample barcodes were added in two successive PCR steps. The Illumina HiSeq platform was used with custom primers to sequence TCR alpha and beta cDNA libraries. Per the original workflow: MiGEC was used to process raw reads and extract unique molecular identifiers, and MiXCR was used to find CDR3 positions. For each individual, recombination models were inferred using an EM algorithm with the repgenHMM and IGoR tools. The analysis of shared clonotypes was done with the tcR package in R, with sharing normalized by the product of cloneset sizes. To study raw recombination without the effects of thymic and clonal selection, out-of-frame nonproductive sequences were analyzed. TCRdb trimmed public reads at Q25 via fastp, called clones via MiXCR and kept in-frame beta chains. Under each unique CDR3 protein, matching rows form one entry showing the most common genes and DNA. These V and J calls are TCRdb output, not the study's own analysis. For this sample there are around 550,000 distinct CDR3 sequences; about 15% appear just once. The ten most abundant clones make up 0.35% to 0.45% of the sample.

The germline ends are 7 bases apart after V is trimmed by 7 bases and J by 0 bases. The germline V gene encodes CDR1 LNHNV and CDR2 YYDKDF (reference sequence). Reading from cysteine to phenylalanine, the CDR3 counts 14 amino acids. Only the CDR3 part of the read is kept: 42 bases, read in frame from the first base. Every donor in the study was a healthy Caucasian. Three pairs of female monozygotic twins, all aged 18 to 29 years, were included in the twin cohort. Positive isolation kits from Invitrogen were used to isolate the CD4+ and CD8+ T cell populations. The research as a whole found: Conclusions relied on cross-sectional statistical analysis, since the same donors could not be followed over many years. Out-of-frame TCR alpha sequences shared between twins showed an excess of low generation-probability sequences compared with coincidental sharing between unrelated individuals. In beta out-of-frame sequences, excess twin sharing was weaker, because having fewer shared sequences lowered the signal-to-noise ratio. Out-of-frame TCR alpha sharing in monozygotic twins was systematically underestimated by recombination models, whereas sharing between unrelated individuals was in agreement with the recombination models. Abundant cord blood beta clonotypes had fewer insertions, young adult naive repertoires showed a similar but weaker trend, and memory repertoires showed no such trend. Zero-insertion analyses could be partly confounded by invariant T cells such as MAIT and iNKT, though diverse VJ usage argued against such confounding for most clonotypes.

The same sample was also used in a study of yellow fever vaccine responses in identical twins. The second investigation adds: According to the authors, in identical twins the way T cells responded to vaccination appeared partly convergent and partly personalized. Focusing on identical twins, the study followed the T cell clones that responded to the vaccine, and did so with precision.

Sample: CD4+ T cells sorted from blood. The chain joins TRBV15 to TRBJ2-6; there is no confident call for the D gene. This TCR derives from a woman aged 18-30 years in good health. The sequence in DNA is TGTGCCACCAAACCCTCCTCTGGGGCCAACGTCCTGACTTTC. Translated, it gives CATKPSSGANVLTF.